The 13 T cell receptor beta chains given below trace back to one sample, sequenced in a study of T cell repertoires in cytomegalovirus infection. In TCRdb, the reads were re-called with MiXCR into one record per CDR3 protein. The profile covers roughly 230,000 distinct CDR3 sequences, with 9% to 15% appearing a single time and approximately 1.8% taken by the ten largest. Sequencing was carried out using PBMCs. The receptors were sampled from a human donor in good health (CMV status not recorded). Some clones in this sample may be carry-over from other donors' samples.

This clonotype appeared once. This CDR3 is CASSPPTPEAFF. The CDR3 DNA follows: TGTGCCAGCTCACCACCGACCCCTGAAGCTTTCTTT. The chain carries TRBV18 and TRBJ1-1; D remains ambiguous. Trimming took 0 bases from V and 6 from J, leaving 5 bases between them. This CDR3 has 12 residues. The germline gives CDR1 KGHSH, CDR2 LQKENI.

A few counts support this clonotype. The chain joins TRBV18 to TRBJ2-1; TRBD2 is a possible D gene (6 bases). Deletions cut 2 bases from V and 9 bases from J, with 14 bases between. The CDR3 has 14 amino acids. Per germline, CDR1 KGHSH and CDR2 LQKENI. CDR3 protein: CASSPSADGGEQFF. The DNA of the CDR3 is TGTGCCAGCTCACCATCGGCTGACGGGGGTGAGCAGTTCTTC.

Here the CDR3 reads CASSSGTFYNEQFF. The DNA of the CDR3 is TGTGCCAGCAGTTCCGGGACATTTTACAATGAGCAGTTCTTC. The chain recombines TRBV12-3 or TRBV12-4 with TRBJ2-1; TRBD1 is a possible D gene (6 bases). The ends were cut back, 4 bases at V and 4 bases at J, with 11 bases in the middle. This CDR3 region has 14 residues.

The sample holds many counts of this clonotype. This chain joins TRBV7-2 and TRBJ2-1; a weak D match, TRBD1 (6 bases). Germline V gene sequence: CDR1 SGHTA, CDR2 FQGNSA. Trimming pared 1 base from V and 2 bases from J, leaving 9 bases between. CDR3 size: 15 residues. CDR3 residues: CASSLGGQTYNEQFF. The CDR3 region has the DNA TGTGCCAGCAGCTTAGGCGGACAGACCTACAATGAGCAGTTCTTC. The complete variable domain, with remaining parts taken from reference TRBV7-2 and TRBJ2-1, reads GAGVSQSPSNKVTEKGKDVELRCDPISGHTALYWYRQSLGQGLEFLIYFQGNSAPDKSGLPSDRFSAERTGGSVSTLTIQRTQQEDSAVYLCASSLGGQTYNEQFFGPGTRLTVL.

The rearrangement joins TRBV4-3 to TRBJ2-1; 7 positions match TRBD2. With 0 bases clipped from V and 2 bases from J, the junction kept 7 bases outside the gene matches. This CDR3 comprises 17 residues. Germline loops: CDR1 LGHNA, CDR2 YSLEER. The CDR3 nucleotides are TGCGCCAGCAGCCAAGAAACTAGTGGGGGGGCCTACAATGAGCAGTTCTTC. Translated, it gives CASSQETSGGAYNEQFF.

This clonotype was seen repeatedly, ten times or more. The chain carries TRBV28 and TRBJ1-4; D perhaps matches TRBD1 (6 bases). CDR1 is MDHEN and CDR2 is SYDVKM in the germline V gene. V lost 8 bases and J 6 bases, leaving 22 bases between the germline ends. The CDR3 length is 16 residues. CDR3 bases: TGTGCCAGCGGCCCCCTCAGGGGACGGGGGGATGAAAAACTGTTTTTT. It codes for CASGPLRGRGDEKLFF.

This clonotype was recorded many times. The V gene is TRBV28, the J gene TRBJ2-7; no clear D gene. The CDR3 has 12 residues. Germline V gene lookup returns CDR1 MDHEN and CDR2 SYDVKM. Deletions cut 3 bases from V and 8 bases from J, with 11 bases between. CDR3 sequence (DNA): TGTGCCAGCAGTTTTAACGAGAGAAAGCAGTACTTC. It specifies CASSFNERKQYF.

This clonotype was recorded at least ten times. The chain carries TRBV7-2 and TRBJ2-2; D might be TRBD1 (5 bases). The CDR3 is 16 amino acids. CDR1 and CDR2 from the germline V gene are SGHTA and FQGNSA. The V end lost 2 bases, the J end lost 1 base, and 11 bases lay between the germline ends. The CDR3 region is CASSLNSQGNTGELFF. DNA for the CDR3: TGTGCCAGCAGCTTAAATAGTCAGGGGAACACCGGGGAGCTGTTTTTT.

There are a few counts of this clonotype. The V call is TRBV5-4, the J call TRBJ2-4, with 7 bases fitting TRBD2. Germline V gives CDR1 SGHNT, CDR2 YYREEE (reference sequence). CDR3 length: 16 residues. The ends lost 1 base at V and 5 bases at J; junction bases unmatched: 9. As DNA, the CDR3 is TGTGCCAGCAGCTTGCTCCCTAGCGGAATCCAAAACATTCAGTACTTC. Protein sequence: CASSLLPSGIQNIQYF.

This chain joins TRBV3-1 and TRBJ2-3, with 13 bases fitting TRBD2. CDR1 and CDR2 from the germline V gene are LGHDT and YNNKEL (reference sequence). V was clipped by 0 bases and J by 6 bases; unmatched bases: 3. This CDR3 region has 16 residues. This chain's CDR3 is CASSQESLAGGDTQYF. The CDR3 nucleotides read TGTGCCAGCAGCCAAGAATCACTAGCGGGGGGGGATACGCAGTATTTT.

This clonotype was picked up a small number of times. The genes are TRBV7-3 and TRBJ1-1; TRBD1 aligns across 11 bases. The germline gives CDR1 SGHTA, CDR2 FQGTGA. This CDR3 contains 15 residues. V was pared by 3 bases and J by 5 bases, with 5 bases of the junction left unmatched. The CDR3: CASSFGTGGTTEAFF. CDR3 DNA sequence: TGTGCCAGCAGCTTTGGGACAGGGGGAACGACTGAAGCTTTCTTT.

The V and J genes are TRBV6-2 or TRBV6-3 and TRBJ2-2; unclear D gene. The CDR3 has 17 residues. The V end lost 6 bases, the J end lost 6 bases, and 23 bases lay between the germline ends. Germline lookup yields CDR1 MNHEY and CDR2 SVGEGT. CDR3 nucleotide sequence: TGTGCCAGCAGCTCACGTCGTCAACGCTCCTTTCCCGGGGAGCTGTTTTTT. Translation gives CASSSRRQRSFPGELFF.

Comment on this clonotype: A read error is possible here, since a much larger clone lies one base away. The chain joins TRBV6-1 to TRBJ2-7, with 11 bases that match TRBD1. CDR3 length: 14 amino acids. Germline V CDR1 and CDR2: MNHNS, SASEGT. This CDR3 reads CASSERGQGDERYF. The CDR3 nucleotides are TGTGCCAGCAGTGAAAGGGGACAGGGGGACGAGCGGTACTTC.